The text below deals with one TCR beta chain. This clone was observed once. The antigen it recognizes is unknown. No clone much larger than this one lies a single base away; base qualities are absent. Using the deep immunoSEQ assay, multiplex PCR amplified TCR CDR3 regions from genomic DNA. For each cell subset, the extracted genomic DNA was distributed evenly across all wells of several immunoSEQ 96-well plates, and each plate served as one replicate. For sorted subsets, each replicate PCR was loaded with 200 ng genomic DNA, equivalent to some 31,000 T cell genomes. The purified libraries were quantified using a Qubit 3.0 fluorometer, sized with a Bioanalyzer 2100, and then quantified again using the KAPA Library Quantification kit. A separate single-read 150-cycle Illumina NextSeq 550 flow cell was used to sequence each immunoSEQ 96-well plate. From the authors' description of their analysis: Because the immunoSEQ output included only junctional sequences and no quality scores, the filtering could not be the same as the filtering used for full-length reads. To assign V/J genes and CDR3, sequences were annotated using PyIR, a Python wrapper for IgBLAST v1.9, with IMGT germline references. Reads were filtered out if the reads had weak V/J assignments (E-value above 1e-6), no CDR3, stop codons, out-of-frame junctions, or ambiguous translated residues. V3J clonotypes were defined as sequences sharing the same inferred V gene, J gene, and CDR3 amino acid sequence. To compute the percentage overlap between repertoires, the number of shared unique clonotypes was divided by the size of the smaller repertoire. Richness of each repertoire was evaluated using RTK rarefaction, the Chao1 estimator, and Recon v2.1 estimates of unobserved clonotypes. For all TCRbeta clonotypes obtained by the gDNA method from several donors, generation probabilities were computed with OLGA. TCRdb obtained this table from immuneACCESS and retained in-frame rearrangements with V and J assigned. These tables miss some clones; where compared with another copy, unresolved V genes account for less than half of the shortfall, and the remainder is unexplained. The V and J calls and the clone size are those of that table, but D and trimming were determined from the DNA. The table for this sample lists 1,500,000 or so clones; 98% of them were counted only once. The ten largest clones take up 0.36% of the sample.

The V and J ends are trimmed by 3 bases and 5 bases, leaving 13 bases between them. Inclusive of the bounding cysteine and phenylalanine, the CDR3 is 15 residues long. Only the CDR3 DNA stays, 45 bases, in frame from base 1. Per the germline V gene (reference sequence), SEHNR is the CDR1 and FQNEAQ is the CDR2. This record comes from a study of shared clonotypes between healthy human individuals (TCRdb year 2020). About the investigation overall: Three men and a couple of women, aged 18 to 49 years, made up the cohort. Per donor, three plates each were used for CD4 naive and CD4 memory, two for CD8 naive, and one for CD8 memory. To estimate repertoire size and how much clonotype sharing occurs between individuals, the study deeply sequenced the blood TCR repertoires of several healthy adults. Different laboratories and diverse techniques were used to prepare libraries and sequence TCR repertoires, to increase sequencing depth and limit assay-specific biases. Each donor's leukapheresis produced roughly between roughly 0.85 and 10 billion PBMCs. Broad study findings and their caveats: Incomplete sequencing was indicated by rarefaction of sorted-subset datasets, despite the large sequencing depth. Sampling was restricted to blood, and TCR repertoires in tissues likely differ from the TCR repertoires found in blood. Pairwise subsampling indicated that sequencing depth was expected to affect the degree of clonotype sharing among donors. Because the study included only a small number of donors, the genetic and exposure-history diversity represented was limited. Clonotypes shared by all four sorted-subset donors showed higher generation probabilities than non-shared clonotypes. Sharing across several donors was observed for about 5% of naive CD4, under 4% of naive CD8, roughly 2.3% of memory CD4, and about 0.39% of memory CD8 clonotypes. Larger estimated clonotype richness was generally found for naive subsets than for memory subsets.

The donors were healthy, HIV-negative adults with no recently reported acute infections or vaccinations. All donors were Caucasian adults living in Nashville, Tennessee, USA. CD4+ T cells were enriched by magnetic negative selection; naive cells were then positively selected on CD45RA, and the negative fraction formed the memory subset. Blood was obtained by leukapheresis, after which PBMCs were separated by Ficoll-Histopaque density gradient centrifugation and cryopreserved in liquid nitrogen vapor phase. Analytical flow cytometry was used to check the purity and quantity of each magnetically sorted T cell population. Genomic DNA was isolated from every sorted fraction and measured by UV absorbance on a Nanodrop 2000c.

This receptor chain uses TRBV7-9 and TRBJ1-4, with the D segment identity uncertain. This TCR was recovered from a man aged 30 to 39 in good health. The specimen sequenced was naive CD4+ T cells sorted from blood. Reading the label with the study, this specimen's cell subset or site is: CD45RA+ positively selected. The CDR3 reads CASSFDGEGNEKLFF. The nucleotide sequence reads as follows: TGTGCCAGCAGCTTCGACGGGGAAGGAAATGAAAAACTGTTTTTT.